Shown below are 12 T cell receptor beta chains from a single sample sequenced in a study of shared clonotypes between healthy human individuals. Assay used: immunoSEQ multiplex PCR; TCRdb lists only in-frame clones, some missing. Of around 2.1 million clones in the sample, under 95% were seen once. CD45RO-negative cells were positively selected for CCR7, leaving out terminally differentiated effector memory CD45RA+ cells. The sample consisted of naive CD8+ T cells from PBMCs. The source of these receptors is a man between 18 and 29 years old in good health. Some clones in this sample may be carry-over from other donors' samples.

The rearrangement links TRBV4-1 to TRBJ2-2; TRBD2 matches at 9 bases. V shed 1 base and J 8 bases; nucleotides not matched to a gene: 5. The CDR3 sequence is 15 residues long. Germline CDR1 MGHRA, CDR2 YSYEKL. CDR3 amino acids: CASSQVGLAGGELFF. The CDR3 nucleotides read TGCGCCAGCAGCCAAGTCGGGCTAGCGGGAGGGGAGCTGTTTTTT.

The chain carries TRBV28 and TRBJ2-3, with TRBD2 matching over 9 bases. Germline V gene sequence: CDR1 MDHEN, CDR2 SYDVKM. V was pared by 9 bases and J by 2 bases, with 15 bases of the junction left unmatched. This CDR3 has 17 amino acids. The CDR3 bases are TGTGCCAGTCCCTTGAGGATAGCGGGAGAGTTCACAGATACGCAGTATTTT. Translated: CASPLRIAGEFTDTQYF.

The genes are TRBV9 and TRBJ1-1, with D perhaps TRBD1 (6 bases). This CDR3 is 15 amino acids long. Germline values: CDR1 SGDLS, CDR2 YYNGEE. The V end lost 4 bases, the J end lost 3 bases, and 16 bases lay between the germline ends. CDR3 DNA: TGTGCCAGCAGCCCGAGTGGGGGCATCGACACTGAAGCTTTCTTT. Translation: CASSPSGGIDTEAFF. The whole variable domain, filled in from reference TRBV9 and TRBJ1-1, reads DSGVTQTPKHLITATGQRVTLRCSPRSGDLSVYWYQQSLDQGLQFLIQYYNGEERAKGNILERFSAQQFPDLHSELNLSSLELGDSALYFCASSPSGGIDTEAFFGQGTRLTVV.

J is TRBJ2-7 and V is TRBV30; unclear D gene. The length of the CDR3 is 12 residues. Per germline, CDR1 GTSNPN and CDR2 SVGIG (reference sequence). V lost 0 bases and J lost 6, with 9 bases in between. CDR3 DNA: TGTGCCTGGAGTGTAGAGGCGAGCGAGCAGTACTTC. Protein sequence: CAWSVEASEQYF.

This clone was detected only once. The CDR3 sequence is CASSEGGVNTIYF. For the CDR3, the DNA is TGTGCCAGCAGCGAGGGAGGGGTAAACACCATATATTTT. The chain has TRBV7-6 and TRBJ1-3; D possibly corresponds to TRBD1 (5 bases). Germline V gene lookup returns CDR1 SGHVS and CDR2 FNYEAQ. Trimming took off 5 bases at V and 6 bases at J, with 11 bases between the two ends. The CDR3 sequence is 13 residues long.

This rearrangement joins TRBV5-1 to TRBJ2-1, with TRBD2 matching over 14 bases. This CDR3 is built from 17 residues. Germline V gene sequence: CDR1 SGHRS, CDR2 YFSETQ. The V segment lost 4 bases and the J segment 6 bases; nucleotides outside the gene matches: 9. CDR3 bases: TGCGCCAGCAGCCCTCGACTAGCGGGAGGGCCCGGCAATGAGCAGTTCTTC. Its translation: CASSPRLAGGPGNEQFF. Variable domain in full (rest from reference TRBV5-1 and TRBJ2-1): KAGVTQTPRYLIKTRGQQVTLSCSPISGHRSVSWYQQTPGQGLQFLFEYFSETQRNKGNFPGRFSGRQFSNSRSEMNVSTLELGDSALYLCASSPRLAGGPGNEQFFGPGTRLTVL.

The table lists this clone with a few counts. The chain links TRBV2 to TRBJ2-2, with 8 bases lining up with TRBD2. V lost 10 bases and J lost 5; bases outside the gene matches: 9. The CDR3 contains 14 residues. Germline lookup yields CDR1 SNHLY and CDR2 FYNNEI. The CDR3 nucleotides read TGTGCCACCGATAGCGGGACTAAGACCGGGGAGCTGTTTTTT. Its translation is CATDSGTKTGELFF.

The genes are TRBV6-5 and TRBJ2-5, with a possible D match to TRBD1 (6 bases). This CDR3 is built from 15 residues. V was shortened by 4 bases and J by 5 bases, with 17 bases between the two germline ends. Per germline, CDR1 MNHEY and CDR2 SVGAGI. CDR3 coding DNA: TGTGCCAGCAGTTCCCCTTTCAGGGGTGGGGAGACCCAGTACTTC. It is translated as CASSSPFRGGETQYF.

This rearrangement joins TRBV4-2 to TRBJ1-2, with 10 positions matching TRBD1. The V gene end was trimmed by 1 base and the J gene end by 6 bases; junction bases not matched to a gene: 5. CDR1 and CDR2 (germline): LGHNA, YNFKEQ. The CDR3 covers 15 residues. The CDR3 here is CASSQGDRGRDGYTF. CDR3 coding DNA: TGTGCCAGCAGCCAAGGGGACAGGGGCCGGGATGGCTACACCTTC.

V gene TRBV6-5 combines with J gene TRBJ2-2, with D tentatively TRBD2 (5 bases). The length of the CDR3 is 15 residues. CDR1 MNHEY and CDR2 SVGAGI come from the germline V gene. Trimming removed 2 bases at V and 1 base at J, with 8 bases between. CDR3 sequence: CASSYTGLNTGELFF. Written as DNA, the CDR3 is TGTGCCAGCAGTTACACGGGATTGAACACCGGGGAGCTGTTTTTT.

The CDR3 protein is CASSSTSRTTYEQYF. The CDR3 DNA follows: TGTGCCAGCTCATCTACCTCTAGGACAACCTACGAGCAGTACTTC. The genes are TRBV18 and TRBJ2-7; maybe TRBD1 (5 bases). Deletions cut 5 bases from V and 2 bases from J, with 16 bases between. CDR1 is KGHSH and CDR2 is LQKENI in the germline V gene. The CDR3 spans 15 residues. The variable domain in full, with the rest retrieved from reference TRBV18 and TRBJ2-7, is NAGVMQNPRHLVRRRGQEARLRCSPMKGHSHVYWYRQLPEEGLKFMVYLQKENIIDESGMPKERFSAEFPKEGPSILRIQQVVRGDSAAYFCASSSTSRTTYEQYFGPGTRLTVT.

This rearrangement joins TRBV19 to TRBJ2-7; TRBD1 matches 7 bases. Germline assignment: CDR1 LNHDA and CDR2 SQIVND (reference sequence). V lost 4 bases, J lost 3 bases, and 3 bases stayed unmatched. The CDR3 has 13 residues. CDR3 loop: CASSKNRGYEQYF. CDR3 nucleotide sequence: TGTGCCAGTAGTAAAAACAGGGGCTACGAGCAGTACTTC.